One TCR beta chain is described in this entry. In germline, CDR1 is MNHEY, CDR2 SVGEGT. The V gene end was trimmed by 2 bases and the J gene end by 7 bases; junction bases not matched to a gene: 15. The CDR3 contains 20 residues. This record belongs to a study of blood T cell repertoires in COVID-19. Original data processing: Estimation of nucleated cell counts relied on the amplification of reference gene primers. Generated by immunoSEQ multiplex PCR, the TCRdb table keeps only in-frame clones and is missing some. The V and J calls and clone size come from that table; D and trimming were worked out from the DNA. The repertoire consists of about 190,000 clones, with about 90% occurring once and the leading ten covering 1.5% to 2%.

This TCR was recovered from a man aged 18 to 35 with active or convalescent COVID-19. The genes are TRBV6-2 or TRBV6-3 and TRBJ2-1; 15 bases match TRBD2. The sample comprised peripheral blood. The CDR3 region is CASSYDPDGLAGGPWNEQFF. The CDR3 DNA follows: TGTGCCAGCAGTTACGACCCCGACGGACTAGCGGGAGGGCCGTGGAATGAGCAGTTCTTC.